This T cell receptor (beta chain) was profiled in a study of response to subunit inactivated influenza vaccine (dated by TCRdb to about 2018). As for the study more broadly: The study used deep quantitative T cell receptor repertoire profiling to track responses to a trivalent subunit inactivated influenza vaccine.

Preparation of the library involved RT-PCR. The sequencing machine was an Illumina HiSeq 2500. TCRdb redid the processing of the public reads, applying fastp at Q25 and MiXCR, and retained in-frame beta chains. Rows with one shared CDR3 protein collapse into an entry with the most common genes and DNA. This sample gives about 780,000 distinct CDR3 sequences in total; roughly 20% of them show up just once. The ten largest clones add up to approximately 10% of the sample. Study-wide conclusions, independent of this receptor: According to the authors, only a limited number of new T cells may be recruited by each seasonal influenza vaccination.

Its CDR3 holds 17 amino acids, cysteine through phenylalanine. Solely the CDR3 DNA is kept, with 51 bases framed from the first base. Reading the germline V gene gives CDR1 SGHRS and CDR2 YFSETQ. Germline trimming: 0 bases from V, 2 bases from J; junction bases outside gene matches: 7. This clonotype came up a few times. Its target antigen remains unknown. No much larger clone exists at a distance of one base, and base qualities are not known. The sequence came from a man in his fifties or sixties who received an inactivated influenza vaccine. Donor details come from another sample of the same person, matched by shared clones. The sequenced sample was PBMCs from blood, obtained about 5 days after vaccination. Recombination connected TRBV5-1 to TRBJ2-5, with 10 middle bases fitting TRBD2. The DNA sequence reads TGCGCCAGCAGCTTGGGCTCTAGCGGGAGTCCTCAAGAGACCCAGTACTTC. Translation gives CASSLGSSGSPQETQYF.